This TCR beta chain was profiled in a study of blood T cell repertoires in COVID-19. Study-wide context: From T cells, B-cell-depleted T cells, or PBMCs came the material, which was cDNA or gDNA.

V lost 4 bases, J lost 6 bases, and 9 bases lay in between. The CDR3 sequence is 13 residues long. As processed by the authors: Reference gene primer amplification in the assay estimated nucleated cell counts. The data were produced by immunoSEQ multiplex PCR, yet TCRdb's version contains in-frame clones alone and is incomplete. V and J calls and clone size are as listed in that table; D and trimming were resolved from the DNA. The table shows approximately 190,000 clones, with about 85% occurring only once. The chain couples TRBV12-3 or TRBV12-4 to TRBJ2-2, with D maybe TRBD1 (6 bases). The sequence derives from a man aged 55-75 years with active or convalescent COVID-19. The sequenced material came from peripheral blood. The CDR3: CASSYQGPGELFF. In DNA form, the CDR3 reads TGTGCCAGCAGTTACCAGGGGCCCGGGGAGCTGTTTTTT.